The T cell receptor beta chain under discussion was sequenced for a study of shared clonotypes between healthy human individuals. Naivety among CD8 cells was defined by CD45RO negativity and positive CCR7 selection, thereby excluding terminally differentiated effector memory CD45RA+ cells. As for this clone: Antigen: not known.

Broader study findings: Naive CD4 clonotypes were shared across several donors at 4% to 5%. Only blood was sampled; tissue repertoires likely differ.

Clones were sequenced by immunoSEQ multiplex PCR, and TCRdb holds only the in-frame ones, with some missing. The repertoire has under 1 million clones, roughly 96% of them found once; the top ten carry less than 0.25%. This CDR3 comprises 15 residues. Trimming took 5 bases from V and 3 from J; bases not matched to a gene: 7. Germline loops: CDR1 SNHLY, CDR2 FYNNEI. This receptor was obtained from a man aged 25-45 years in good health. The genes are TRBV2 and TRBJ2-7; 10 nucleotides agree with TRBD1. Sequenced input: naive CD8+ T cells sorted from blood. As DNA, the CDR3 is TGTGCCAGCAGTCAAAACCGGGACAGGGGCTACGAGCAGTACTTC. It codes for CASSQNRDRGYEQYF.